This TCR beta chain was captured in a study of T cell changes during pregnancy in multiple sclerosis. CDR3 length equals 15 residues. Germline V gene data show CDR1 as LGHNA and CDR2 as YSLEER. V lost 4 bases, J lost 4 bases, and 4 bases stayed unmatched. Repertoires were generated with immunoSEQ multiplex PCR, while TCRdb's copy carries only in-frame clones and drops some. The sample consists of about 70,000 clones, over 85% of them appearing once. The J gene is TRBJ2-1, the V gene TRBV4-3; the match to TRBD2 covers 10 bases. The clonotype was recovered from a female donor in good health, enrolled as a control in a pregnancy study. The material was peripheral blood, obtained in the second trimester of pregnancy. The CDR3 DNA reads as TGCGCCAGCAGCCGGGCTAGCGGGGGTTACAATGAGCAGTTCTTC. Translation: CASSRASGGYNEQFF.